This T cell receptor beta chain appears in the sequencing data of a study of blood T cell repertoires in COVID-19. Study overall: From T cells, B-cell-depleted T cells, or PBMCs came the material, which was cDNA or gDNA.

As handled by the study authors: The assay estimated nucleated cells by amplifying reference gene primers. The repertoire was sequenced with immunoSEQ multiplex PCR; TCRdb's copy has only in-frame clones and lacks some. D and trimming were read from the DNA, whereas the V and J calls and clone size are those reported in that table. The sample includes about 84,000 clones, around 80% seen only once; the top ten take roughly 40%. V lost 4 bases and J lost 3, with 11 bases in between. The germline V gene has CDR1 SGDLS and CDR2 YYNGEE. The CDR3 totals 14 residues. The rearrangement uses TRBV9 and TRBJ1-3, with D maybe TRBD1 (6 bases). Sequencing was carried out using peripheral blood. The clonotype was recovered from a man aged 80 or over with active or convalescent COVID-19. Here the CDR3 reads CASSIQGSGNTIYF. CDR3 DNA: TGTGCCAGCAGCATCCAGGGGAGTGGAAACACCATATATTTT.